The sequence of this T cell receptor beta chain was determined in a study of shared clonotypes between healthy human individuals. This clone was seen once. Germline CDR1 reads SGHRS; CDR2 reads YFSETQ. The CDR3 sequence is 14 residues long. Trimming pared 0 bases from V and 2 bases from J, leaving 8 bases between. Sequencing used immunoSEQ multiplex PCR; TCRdb keeps in-frame clones, though not all of them. The repertoire has over 95,000 clones, over 65% of them found once; the top ten carry over 20%. The chain combines TRBV5-1 with TRBJ1-1; no clear D. The sequenced sample was memory CD8+ T cells sorted from blood. As to subset: CD45RO+ cells pooled with CCR7-negative TemRA cells. The TCR sequence derives from a woman under 40 in good health. CDR3 region: CASSLVSANTEAFF. The CDR3 DNA reads TGCGCCAGCAGCTTGGTCTCGGCAAACACTGAAGCTTTCTTT.